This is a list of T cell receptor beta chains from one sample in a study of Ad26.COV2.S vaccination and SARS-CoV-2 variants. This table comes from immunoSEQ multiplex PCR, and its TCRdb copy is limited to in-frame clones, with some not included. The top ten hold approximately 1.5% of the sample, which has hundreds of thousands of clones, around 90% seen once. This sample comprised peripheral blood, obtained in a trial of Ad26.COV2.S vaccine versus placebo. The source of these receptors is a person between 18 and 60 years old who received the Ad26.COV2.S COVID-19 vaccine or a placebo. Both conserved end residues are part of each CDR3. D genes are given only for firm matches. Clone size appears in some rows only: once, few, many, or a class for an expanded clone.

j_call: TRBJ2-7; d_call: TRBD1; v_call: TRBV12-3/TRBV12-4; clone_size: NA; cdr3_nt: TGTGCCAGCAGGCAGGGGGCACTCTACGAGCAGTACTTC; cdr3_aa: CASRQGALYEQYF
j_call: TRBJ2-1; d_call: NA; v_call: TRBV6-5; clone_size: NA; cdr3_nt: TGTGCCAGCTATAAGCGGGCCCACAATGAGCAGTTCTTC; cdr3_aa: CASYKRAHNEQFF
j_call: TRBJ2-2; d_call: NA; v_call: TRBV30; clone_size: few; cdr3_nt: TGTGCCTGGAGCTTGTGGAACAGGGACGCCGGGGAGCTGTTTTTT; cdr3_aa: CAWSLWNRDAGELFF
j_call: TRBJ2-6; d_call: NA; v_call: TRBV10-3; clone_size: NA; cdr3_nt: TGTGCCACGAGGGACCTAACCTCTGGGGCCAACGTCCTGACTTTC; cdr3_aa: CATRDLTSGANVLTF
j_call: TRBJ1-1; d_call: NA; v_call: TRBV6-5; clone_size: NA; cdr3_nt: TGTGCCAGCAGTCGGGCCAAGAACACTGAAGCTTTCTTT; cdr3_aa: CASSRAKNTEAFF
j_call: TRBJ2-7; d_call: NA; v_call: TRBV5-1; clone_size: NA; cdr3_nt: TGCGCCAGTTCCCCGGGCGAGCAGTACTTC; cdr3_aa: CASSPGEQYF
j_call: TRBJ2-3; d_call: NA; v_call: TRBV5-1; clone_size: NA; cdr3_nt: TGCGCCAGCAGGCGGGGGCTCACAGATACGCAGTATTTT; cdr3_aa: CASRRGLTDTQYF
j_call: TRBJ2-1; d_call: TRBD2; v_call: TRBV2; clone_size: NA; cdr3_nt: TGTGCCAGCAGTCGACTAGCGGGAGTCGATGAGCAGTTCTTC; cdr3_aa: CASSRLAGVDEQFF
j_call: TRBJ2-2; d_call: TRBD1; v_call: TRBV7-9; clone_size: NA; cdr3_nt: TGTGCCAGCAGCTTAAACAGGGGGAACACCGGGGAGCTGTTTTTT; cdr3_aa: CASSLNRGNTGELFF
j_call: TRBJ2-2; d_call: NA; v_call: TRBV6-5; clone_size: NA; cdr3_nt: TGTGCCAGCAGTTACTCGGGACACGCGAACACCGGGGAGCTGTTTTTT; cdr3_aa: CASSYSGHANTGELFF
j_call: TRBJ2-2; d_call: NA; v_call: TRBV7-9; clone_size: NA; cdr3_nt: TGTGCCAGCAGCTTAAGGTGGACCGGGGAGCTGTTTTTT; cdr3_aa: CASSLRWTGELFF
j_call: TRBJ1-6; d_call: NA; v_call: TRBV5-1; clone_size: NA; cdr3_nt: TGCGCCAGCAGCTTGGTAGAGGATTCACCCCTCCACTTT; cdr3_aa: CASSLVEDSPLHF
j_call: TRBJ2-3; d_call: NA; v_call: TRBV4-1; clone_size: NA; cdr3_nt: TGCGCCAGCAGCCAGGGTTGGTCCATGGATACGCAGTATTTT; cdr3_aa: CASSQGWSMDTQYF
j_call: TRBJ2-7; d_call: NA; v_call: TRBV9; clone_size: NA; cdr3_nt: TGTGCCAGCAGCGCTATGGGGGGTTTTTTCGAGCAGTACTTC; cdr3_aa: CASSAMGGFFEQYF
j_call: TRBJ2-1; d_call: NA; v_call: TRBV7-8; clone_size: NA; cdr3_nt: TGTGCCAGCAGCTTAGCGGGGATCTCCTACAATGAGCAGTTCTTC; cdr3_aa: CASSLAGISYNEQFF
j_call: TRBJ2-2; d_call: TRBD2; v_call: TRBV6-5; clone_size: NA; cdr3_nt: TGTGCCAGCCACCGTAGCGGGGGGGGCGGGGAGCTGTTTTTT; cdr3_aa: CASHRSGGGGELFF
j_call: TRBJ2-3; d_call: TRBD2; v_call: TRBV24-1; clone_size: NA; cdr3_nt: TGTGCCACCAGTGAACGAAGGACTAGCGGGGGCCGGGTGGCAGATACGCAGTATTTT; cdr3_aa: CATSERRTSGGRVADTQYF
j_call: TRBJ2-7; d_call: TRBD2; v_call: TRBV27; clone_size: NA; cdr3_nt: TGTGCCAGCAGTTTGGGGACTACAATCTACGAGCAGTACTTC; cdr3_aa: CASSLGTTIYEQYF
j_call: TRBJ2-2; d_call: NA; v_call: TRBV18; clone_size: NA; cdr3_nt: TGTGCCAGCTCACCAGCGACAGGAAGGACCGGGGAGCTGTTTTTT; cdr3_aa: CASSPATGRTGELFF
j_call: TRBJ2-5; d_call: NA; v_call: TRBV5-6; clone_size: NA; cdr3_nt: TGTGCCAGCAGCTCAATATCAGGGGCGGGTGAGACCCAGTACTTC; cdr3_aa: CASSSISGAGETQYF
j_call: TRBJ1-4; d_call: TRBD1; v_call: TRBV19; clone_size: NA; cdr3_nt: TGTGCCAGTAGTACCGGACAGGGTAATGCTAATGAAAAACTGTTTTTT; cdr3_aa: CASSTGQGNANEKLFF
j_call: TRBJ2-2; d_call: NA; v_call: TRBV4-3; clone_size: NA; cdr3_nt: TGCGCCAGCAGCCAGGAGGGTGGCGGGGAGCTGTTTTTT; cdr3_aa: CASSQEGGGELFF
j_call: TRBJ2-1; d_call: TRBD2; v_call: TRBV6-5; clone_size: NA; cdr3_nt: TGTGCCAGCACCCCGCTGGCGGGAGGCAATGAGCAGTTCTTC; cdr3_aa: CASTPLAGGNEQFF
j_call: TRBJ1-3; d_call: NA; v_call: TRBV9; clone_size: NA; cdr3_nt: TGTGCCAGCAGCTCTCTGGACAGATCCTTCGGAAACACCATATATTTT; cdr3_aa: CASSSLDRSFGNTIYF
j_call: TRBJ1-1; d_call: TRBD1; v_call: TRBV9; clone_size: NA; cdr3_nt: TGTGCCAGCAGCAAACGTGACAGGGCGGACACTGAAGCTTTCTTT; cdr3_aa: CASSKRDRADTEAFF
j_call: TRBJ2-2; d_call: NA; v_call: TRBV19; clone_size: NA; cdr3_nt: TGTGCCAGTAGTGGAGGGCTCGGCACCGGGGAGCTGTTTTTT; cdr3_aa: CASSGGLGTGELFF